The clone carrying this T cell receptor (beta chain) came up many times. Its antigen is not known. The CDR3 has 15 amino acids. CDR1 is KGHSH, CDR2 LQKENI, per germline. V dropped 3 bases and J dropped 2; count of bases not matched to a gene: 3. These data are taken from a study of response to subunit inactivated influenza vaccine. General study results and limits: The authors proposed limited new T cell recruitment per seasonal influenza vaccination.

TCRdb redid the calling of the RT-PCR reads with MiXCR, one entry per CDR3 protein. The repertoire includes hundreds of thousands of distinct CDR3 sequences, around 15% of them detected once, and 7.6% sits in the top ten. The V call is TRBV18, the J call TRBJ2-1, with 8 nucleotides matching TRBD1. The material was PBMCs from blood, obtained around two weeks before vaccination. This sequence was found in a man between 45 and 60 years old who received an inactivated influenza vaccine. CDR3 protein: CASSPDRGTYNEQFF. CDR3 coding DNA: TGTGCCAGCTCACCCGACAGGGGCACCTACAATGAGCAGTTCTTC.